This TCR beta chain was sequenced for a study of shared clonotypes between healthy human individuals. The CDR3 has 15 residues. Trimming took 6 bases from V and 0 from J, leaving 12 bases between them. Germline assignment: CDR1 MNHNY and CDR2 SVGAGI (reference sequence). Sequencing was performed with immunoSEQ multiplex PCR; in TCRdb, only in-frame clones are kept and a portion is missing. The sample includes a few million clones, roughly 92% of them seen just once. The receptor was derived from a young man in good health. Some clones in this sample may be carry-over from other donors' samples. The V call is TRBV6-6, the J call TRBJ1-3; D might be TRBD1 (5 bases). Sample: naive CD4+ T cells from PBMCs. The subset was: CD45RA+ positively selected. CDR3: CASRWDFPSGNTIYF. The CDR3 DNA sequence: TGTGCCAGCAGGTGGGACTTCCCCTCTGGAAACACCATATATTTT.